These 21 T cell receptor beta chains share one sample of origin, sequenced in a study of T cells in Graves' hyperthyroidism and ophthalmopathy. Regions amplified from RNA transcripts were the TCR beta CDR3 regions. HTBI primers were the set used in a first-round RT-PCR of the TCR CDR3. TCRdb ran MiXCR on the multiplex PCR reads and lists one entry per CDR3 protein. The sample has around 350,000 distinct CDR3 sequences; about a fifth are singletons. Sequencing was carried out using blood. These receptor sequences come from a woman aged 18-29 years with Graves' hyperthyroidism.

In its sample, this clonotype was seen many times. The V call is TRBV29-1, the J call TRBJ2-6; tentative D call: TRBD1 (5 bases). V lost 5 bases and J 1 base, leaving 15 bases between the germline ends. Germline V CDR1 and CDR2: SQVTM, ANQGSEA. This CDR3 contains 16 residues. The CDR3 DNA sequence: TGCAGCGTTCCAAGGGGCGCAGAATCTGGGGCCAACGTCCTGACTTTC. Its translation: CSVPRGAESGANVLTF.

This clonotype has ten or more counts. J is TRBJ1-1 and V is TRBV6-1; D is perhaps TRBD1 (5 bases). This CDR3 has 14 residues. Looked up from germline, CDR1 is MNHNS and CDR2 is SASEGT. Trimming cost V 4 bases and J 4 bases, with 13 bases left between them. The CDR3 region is CASSVFGRATEAFF. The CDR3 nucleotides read TGTGCCAGCAGTGTCTTTGGCAGGGCCACTGAAGCTTTCTTT.

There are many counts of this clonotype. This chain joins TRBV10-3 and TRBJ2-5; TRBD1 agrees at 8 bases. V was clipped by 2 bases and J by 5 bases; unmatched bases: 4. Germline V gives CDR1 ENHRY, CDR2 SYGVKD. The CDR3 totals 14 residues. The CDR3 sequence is CAISEEQGGETQYF. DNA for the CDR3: TGTGCCATCAGTGAGGAACAGGGGGGCGAGACCCAGTACTTC.

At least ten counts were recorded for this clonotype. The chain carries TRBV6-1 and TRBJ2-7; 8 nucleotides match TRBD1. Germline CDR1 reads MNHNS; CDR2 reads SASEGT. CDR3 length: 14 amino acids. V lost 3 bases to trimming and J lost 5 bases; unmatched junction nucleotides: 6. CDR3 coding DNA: TGTGCCAGCAGTGAGGCAGGGGGCTTCGACGAGCAGTACTTC. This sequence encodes CASSEAGGFDEQYF.

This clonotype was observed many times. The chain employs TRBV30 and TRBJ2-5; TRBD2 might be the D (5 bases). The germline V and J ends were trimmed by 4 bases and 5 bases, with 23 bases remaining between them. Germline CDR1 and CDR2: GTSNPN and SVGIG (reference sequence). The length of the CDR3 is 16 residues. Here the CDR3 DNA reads TGTGCCTGGACTAGTGCGGGCGAGCCCTCCGGGGAGACCCAGTACTTC. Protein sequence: CAWTSAGEPSGETQYF.

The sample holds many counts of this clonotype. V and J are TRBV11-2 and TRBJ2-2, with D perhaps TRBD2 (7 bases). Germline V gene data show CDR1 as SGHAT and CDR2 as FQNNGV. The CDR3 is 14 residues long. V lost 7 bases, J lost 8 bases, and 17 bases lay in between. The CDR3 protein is CASTLGGGPGELFF. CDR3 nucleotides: TGTGCCAGCACCCTTGGCGGGGGCCCTGGGGAGCTGTTTTTT.

The CDR3 DNA sequence: TGTGCCAGCGGGATCGACAGGGGAACCGGGGAGCTGTTTTTT. Its translation: CASGIDRGTGELFF. The V call is TRBV2, the J call TRBJ2-2; 8 nucleotides agree with TRBD1. The CDR3 is made up of 14 amino acids. The ends lost 8 bases at V and 5 bases at J; junction bases unmatched: 7. CDR1 is SNHLY and CDR2 is FYNNEI in the germline V gene.

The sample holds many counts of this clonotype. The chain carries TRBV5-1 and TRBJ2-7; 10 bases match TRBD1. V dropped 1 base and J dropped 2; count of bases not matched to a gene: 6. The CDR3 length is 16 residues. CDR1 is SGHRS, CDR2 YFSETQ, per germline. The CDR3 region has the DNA TGCGCCAGCAGCTTGTCCCCCGGGACAGGGGCCTACGAGCAGTACTTC. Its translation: CASSLSPGTGAYEQYF.

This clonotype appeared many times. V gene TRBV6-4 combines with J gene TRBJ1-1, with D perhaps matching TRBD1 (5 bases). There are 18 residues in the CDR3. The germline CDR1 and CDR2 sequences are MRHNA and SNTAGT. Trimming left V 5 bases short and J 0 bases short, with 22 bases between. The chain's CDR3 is CASSRSPGLEIMNTEAFF. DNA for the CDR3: TGTGCCAGCAGTCGATCTCCGGGACTGGAGATCATGAACACTGAAGCTTTCTTT.

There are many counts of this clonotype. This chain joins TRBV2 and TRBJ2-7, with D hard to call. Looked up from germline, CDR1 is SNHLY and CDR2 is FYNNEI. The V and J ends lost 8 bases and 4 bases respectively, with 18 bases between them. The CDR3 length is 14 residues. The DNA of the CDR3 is TGTGCCAGCGTTGGGGATTTTTTAGGGTACGAGCAGTACTTC. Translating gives CASVGDFLGYEQYF.

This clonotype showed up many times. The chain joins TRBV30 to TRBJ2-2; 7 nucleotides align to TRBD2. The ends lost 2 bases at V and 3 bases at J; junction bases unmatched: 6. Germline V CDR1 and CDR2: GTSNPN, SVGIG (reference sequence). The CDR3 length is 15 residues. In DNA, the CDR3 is TGTGCCTGGAGTACACTAGCGCGAGACACCGGGGAGCTGTTTTTT. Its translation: CAWSTLARDTGELFF.

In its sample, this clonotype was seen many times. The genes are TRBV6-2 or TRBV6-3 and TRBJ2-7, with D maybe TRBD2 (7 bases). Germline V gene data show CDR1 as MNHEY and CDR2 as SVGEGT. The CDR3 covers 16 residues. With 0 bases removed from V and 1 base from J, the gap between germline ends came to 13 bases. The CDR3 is CASSYSWGGPSYEQYF. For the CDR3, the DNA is TGTGCCAGCAGTTACTCCTGGGGGGGGCCTTCCTACGAGCAGTACTTC.

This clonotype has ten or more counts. The CDR3 region is CSARKETQYF. For the CDR3, the DNA is TGCAGTGCTAGAAAGGAGACCCAGTACTTC. J is TRBJ2-5 and V is TRBV20-1, with no clear D. This CDR3 is built from 10 residues. Germline V lookup: CDR1 DFQATT, CDR2 SNEGSKA (reference sequence). The V end lost 2 bases, the J end lost 5 bases, and 3 bases lay between the germline ends.

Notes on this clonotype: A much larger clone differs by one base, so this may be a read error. As DNA, the CDR3 is TGTGCCTGCAATAAGGGGACTGGAAACACCATATATTTT. Protein: CACNKGTGNTIYF. V gene TRBV7-9 combines with J gene TRBJ1-3; D is perhaps TRBD1 (5 bases). V lost 11 bases to trimming and J lost 2 bases, with 13 bases between them. There are 13 residues in the CDR3. Germline CDR1 reads SEHNR; CDR2 reads FQNEAQ (reference sequence).

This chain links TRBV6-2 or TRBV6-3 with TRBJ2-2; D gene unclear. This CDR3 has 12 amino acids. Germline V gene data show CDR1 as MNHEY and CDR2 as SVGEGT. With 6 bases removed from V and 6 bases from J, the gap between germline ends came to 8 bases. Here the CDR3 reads CASSRIPGELFF. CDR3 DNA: TGTGCCAGCAGCCGGATTCCCGGGGAGCTGTTTTTT.

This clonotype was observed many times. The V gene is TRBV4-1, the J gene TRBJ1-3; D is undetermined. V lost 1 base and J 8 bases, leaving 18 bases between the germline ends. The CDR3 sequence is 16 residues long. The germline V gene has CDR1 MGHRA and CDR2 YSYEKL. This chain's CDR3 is CASSQVGWGFGDTIYF. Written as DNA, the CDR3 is TGCGCCAGCAGCCAAGTTGGCTGGGGATTTGGGGACACCATATATTTT.

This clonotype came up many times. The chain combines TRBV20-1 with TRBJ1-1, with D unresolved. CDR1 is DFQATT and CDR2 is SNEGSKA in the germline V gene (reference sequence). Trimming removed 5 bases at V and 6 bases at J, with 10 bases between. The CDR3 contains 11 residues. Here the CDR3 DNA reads TGCAGTGCTTACCGGACGGCTGAAGCTTTCTTT. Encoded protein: CSAYRTAEAFF.

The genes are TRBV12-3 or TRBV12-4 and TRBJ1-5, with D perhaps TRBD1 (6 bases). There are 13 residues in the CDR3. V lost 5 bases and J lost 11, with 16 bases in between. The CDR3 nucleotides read TGTGCCAGCAGTCGATTGAGGGGGGCGGCCCAGCATTTT. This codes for CASSRLRGAAQHF.

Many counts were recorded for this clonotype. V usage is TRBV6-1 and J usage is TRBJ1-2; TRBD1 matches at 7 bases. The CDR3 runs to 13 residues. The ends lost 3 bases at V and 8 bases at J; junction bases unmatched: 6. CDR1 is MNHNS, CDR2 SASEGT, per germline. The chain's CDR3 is CASSDPQGGGYTF. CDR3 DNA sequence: TGTGCCAGCAGTGACCCTCAGGGGGGCGGCTACACCTTC.

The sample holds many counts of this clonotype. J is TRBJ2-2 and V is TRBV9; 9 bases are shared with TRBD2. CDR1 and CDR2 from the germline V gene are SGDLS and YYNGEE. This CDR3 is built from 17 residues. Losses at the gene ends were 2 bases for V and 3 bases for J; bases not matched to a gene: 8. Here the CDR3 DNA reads TGTGCCAGCAGCGTGGGAATAGCGGGGGTCCACACCGGGGAGCTGTTTTTT. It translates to CASSVGIAGVHTGELFF.

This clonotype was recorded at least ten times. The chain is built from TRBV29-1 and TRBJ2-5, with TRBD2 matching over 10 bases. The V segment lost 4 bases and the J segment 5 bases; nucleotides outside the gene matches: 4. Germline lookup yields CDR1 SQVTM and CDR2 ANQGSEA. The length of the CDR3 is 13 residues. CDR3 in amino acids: CSVATSGAETQYF. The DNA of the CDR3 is TGCAGCGTTGCAACTAGCGGGGCGGAGACCCAGTACTTC.